The 5 T cell receptor beta chains presented below share a single source sample, sequenced in a study of blood T cell repertoires in COVID-19. The repertoire was sequenced with immunoSEQ multiplex PCR; TCRdb's copy has only in-frame clones and lacks some. The sample lists fewer than 250,000 clones, 89% occurring once. The specimen sequenced was peripheral blood. These receptors all come from a woman aged 35 to 49 with acute or convalescent COVID-19.

This clone was counted a single time. The chain employs TRBV5-5 and TRBJ2-7; D perhaps matches TRBD1 (5 bases). Trimming shortened V by 0 bases and J by 2 bases, and 12 bases separated the two germline ends. Germline CDR1 reads SGHKS; CDR2 reads YYEKEE (reference sequence). This CDR3 region has 15 residues. The CDR3 reads CASSLASGRAYEQYV. CDR3 bases: TGTGCCAGCAGCTTGGCCTCGGGCAGGGCCTACGAGCAGTACGTC.

The chain carries TRBV5-8 and TRBJ1-2; no clear D. V was clipped by 0 bases and J by 6 bases, with 15 bases between them. CDR1 and CDR2 from the germline V gene are SGHTS and YDEGEE. This CDR3 contains 15 residues. Here the CDR3 DNA reads TGTGCCAGCAGCTTGGTGGGTCGGGGAGAGAATGGCTACACCTTC. Amino acids: CASSLVGRGENGYTF.

The chain links TRBV7-8 to TRBJ1-4, with D hard to call. This CDR3 is 16 amino acids long. The germline V gene encodes CDR1 SGHVS and CDR2 FQNEAQ. Trimming left V 5 bases short and J 4 bases short, with 17 bases between. DNA of the CDR3: TGTGCCAGCAGCCTCCTCTATGGGCGGGATAATGAAAAACTGTTTTTT. Translating gives CASSLLYGRDNEKLFF.

This chain connects TRBV7-2 to TRBJ2-5, with TRBD2 matching over 10 bases. The J segment lost 4 bases and the V segment lost 2 bases, leaving 4 bases of the junction unmatched. The CDR3 totals 15 residues. Germline CDR1 and CDR2: SGHTA and FQGNSA. The CDR3 protein is CASSLSGGGSETQYF. The CDR3 DNA sequence: TGTGCCAGCAGCTTAAGCGGGGGGGGTTCAGAGACCCAGTACTTC. The full variable domain, rest sourced from reference TRBV7-2 and TRBJ2-5, is GAGVSQSPSNKVTEKGKDVELRCDPISGHTALYWYRQSLGQGLEFLIYFQGNSAPDKSGLPSDRFSAERTGGSVSTLTIQRTQQEDSAVYLCASSLSGGGSETQYFGPGTRLLVL.

The chain has TRBV29-1 and TRBJ1-1; D remains ambiguous. Germline CDR1 and CDR2: SQVTM and ANQGSEA. The CDR3 totals 12 residues. The germline V and J ends were trimmed by 6 bases and 7 bases, with 15 bases remaining between them. The CDR3 here is CSVAYPPGEAFF. DNA for the CDR3: TGCAGCGTAGCGTACCCCCCCGGTGAAGCTTTCTTT.